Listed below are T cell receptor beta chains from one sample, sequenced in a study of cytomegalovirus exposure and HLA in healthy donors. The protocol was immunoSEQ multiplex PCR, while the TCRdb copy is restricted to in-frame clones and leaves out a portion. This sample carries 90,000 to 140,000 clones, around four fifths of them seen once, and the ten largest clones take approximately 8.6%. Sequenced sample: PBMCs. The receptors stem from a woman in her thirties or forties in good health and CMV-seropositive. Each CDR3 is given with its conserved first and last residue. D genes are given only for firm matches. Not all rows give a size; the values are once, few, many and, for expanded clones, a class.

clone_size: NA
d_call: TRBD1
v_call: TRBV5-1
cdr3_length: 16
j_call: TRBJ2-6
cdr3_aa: CASRDRGPSGANVLTF
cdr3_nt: TGCGCCAGCAGGGACAGGGGGCCCTCTGGGGCCAACGTCCTGACTTTC

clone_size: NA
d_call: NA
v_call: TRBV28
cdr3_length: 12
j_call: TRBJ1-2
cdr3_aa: CASSLLAGGYTF
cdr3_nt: TGTGCCAGCAGTTTATTGGCAGGAGGCTACACCTTC

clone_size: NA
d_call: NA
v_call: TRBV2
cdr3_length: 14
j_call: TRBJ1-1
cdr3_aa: CASSPRTDWTEAFF
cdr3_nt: TGTGCCAGCAGTCCCAGGACAGATTGGACTGAAGCTTTCTTT

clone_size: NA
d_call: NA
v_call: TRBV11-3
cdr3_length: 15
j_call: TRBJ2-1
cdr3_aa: CASSLDGAGNNEQFF
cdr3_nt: TGTGCCAGCAGCTTAGATGGGGCGGGGAACAATGAGCAGTTCTTC

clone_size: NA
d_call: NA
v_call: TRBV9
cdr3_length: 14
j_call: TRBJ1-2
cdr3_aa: CASSVSGQPPGYTF
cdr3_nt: TGTGCCAGCAGCGTCTCAGGACAGCCTCCTGGCTACACCTTC

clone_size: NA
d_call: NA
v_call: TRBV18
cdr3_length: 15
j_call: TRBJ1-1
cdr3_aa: CASSGTTEYNTEAFF
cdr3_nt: TGTGCCAGCTCAGGGACTACGGAGTACAACACTGAAGCTTTCTTT

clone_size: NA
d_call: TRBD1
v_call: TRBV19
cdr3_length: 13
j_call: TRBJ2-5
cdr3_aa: CASSEGTEGTQYF
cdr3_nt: TGTGCCAGTAGTGAAGGGACAGAGGGGACCCAGTACTTC

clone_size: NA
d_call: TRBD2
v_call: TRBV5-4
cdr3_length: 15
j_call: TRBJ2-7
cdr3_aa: CASSRTSGTSYEQYF
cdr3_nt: TGTGCCAGCAGCCGGACTAGCGGGACCTCCTACGAGCAGTACTTC

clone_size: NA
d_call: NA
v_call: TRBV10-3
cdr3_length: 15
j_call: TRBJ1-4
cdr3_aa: CAISEGVATNEKLFF
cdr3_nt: TGTGCCATCAGTGAAGGGGTTGCAACTAATGAAAAACTGTTTTTT

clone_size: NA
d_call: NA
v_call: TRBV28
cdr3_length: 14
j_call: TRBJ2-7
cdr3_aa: CASSVPFMVDEQYF
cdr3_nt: TGTGCCAGCTCCGTCCCCTTCATGGTAGACGAGCAGTACTTC

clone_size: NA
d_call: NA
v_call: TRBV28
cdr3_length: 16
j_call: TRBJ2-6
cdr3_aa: CASSFPRSSGANVLTF
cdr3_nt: TGTGCCAGCAGTTTCCCCAGGTCCTCTGGGGCCAACGTCCTGACTTTC

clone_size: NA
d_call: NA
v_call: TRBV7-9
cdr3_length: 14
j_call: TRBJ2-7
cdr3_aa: CASSLVTVPYEQYF
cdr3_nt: TGTGCCAGCAGCTTAGTCACAGTGCCCTACGAGCAGTACTTC

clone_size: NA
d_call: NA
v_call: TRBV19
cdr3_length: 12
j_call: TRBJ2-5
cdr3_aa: CASSIGGWAQYF
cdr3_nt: TGTGCCAGTAGTATTGGCGGCTGGGCCCAGTACTTC

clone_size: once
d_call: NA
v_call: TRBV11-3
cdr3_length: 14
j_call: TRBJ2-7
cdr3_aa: CASSPPAGSYEQYF
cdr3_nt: TGTGCCAGCAGCCCCCCGGCAGGCTCCTACGAGCAGTACTTC

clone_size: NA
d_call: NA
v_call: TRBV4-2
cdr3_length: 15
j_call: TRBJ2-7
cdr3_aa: CASSRSRDSEYEQYF
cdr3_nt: TGTGCCAGCAGCCGCAGCCGGGACTCTGAGTACGAGCAGTACTTC

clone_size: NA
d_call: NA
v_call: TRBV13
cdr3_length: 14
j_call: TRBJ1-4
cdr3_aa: CASSSGADNEKLFF
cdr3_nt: TGTGCCAGCAGCTCAGGGGCCGATAATGAAAAACTGTTTTTT

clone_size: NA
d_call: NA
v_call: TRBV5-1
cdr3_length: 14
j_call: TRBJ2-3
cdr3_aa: CASSPPTSTDTQYF
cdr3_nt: TGCGCCAGCAGCCCGCCGACTAGCACAGATACGCAGTATTTT

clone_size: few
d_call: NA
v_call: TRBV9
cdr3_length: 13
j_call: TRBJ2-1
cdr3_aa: CASSVDTMTEEFF
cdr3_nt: TGTGCCAGCAGCGTAGATACGATGACAGAGGAGTTCTTC

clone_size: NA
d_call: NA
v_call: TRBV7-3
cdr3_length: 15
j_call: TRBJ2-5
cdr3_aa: CASSLNGLGGETQYF
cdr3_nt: TGTGCCAGCAGCTTAAATGGCCTCGGGGGAGAGACCCAGTACTTC

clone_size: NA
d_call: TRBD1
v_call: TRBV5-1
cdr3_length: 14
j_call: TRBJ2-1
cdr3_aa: CASTLRGPYNEQFF
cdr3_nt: TGCGCCAGTACGCTAAGGGGGCCCTACAATGAGCAGTTCTTC

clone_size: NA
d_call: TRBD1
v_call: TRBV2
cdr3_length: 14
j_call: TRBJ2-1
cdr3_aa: CASSGQGPYNEQFF
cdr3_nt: TGTGCCAGCAGCGGACAGGGTCCCTACAATGAGCAGTTCTTC

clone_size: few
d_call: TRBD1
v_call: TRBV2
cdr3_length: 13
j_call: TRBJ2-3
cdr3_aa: CASRRDRTDTQYF
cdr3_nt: TGTGCCAGCAGGAGGGACAGGACAGATACGCAGTATTTT

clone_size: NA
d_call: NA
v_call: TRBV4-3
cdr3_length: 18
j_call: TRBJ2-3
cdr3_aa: CASSQGRRGYSDGDTQYF
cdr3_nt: TGCGCCAGCAGCCAAGGGCGACGGGGGTACTCGGACGGGGATACGCAGTATTTT

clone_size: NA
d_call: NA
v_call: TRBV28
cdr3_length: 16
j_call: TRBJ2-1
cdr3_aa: CASSLGLRSSYNEQFF
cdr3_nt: TGTGCCAGCAGTTTAGGACTGCGAAGCTCCTACAATGAGCAGTTCTTC

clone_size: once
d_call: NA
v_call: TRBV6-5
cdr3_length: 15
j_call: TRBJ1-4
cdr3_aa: CASSYYPTTNEKLFF
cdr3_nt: TGTGCCAGCAGTTATTATCCTACAACTAATGAAAAACTGTTTTTT

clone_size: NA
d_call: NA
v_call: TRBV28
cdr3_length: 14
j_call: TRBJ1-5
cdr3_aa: CASSLRQGLQPQHF
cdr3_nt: TGTGCCAGCAGTTTACGGCAGGGACTTCAGCCCCAGCATTTT

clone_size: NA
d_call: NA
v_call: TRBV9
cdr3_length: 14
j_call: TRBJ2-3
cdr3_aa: CASSVDQSRDTQYF
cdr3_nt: TGTGCCAGCAGCGTAGACCAGTCGAGGGATACGCAGTATTTT